The T cell receptor beta chain described here comes from a study of shared clonotypes between healthy human individuals. About the study: Samples came from two female and three male donors aged 18 to 49. Each donor had three CD4 naive, three CD4 memory, two CD8 naive and one CD8 memory plate.

TCRdb keeps only in-frame clones here, not all; method: immunoSEQ multiplex PCR. This repertoire shows roughly 570,000 clones, 95% to 98% found once; its top ten account for 0.25% to 0.35%. The study, taken as a whole, reports: Sampling used blood alone; tissue repertoires probably differ.

From germline, CDR1 is SGHAT and CDR2 FQNNGV. This CDR3 is 12 amino acids long. V dropped 5 bases and J dropped 2 bases, with 7 bases sitting between them. CD45RO-negative, CCR7-selected cells formed the naive CD8 fraction, which excluded terminally differentiated effector memory CD45RA+ cells. Study donors comprised healthy, HIV-negative adults devoid of recent acute infection or vaccination. In its sample, this clone was seen once. Its target is unknown. The sequenced sample was naive CD8+ T cells sorted from blood. The chain combines TRBV11-2 with TRBJ2-7, with unresolved D. The TCR was taken from a man aged 30-40 years in good health. In DNA form, the CDR3 reads TGTGCCAGCAGCCCCCAAGCCTACGAGCAGTACTTC. Its protein is CASSPQAYEQYF.